This T cell receptor beta chain was profiled in a study of T-cell reconstitution after alpha-beta-depleted transplantation in children. Study observations and caveats: Diversity and T-cell counts at one year after transplant derived mostly from new T cells.

The CDR3 is 15 amino acids. After removal of 1 base from V and 4 bases from J, the junction contained 4 bases not matched to a gene. The germline gives CDR1 MNHEY, CDR2 SVGAGI. At least ten counts were recorded for this clonotype. Its specificity is not known. TCRbeta library construction was performed incorporating unique molecular identifiers. TCRdb re-derived calls from the PCR reads in MiXCR, one entry per CDR3 protein. This sample carries almost 500,000 distinct CDR3 sequences, about 10% of them seen once, and the ten largest clones take around 2%. The V gene is TRBV6-5, the J gene TRBJ1-2, with 9 bases lining up with TRBD1. This clonotype was obtained from a child aged 2 to 15 with inherited bone marrow failure, due to receive a stem cell transplant. Source: PBMCs, taken before TCRalphabeta/CD19-depleted stem cell transplant. CDR3 residues: CASSYLQGAGYGYTF. CDR3 nucleotide sequence: TGTGCCAGCAGTTACTTACAGGGGGCTGGCTATGGCTACACCTTC.